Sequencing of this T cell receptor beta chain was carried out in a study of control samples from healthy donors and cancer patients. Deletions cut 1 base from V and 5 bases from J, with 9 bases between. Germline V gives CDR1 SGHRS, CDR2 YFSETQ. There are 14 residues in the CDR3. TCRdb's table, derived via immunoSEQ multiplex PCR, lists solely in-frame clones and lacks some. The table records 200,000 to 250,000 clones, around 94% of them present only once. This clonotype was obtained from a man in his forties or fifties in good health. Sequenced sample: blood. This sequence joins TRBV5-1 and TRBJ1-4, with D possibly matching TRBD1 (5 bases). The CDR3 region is CASSLTGPNEKLFF. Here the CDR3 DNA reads TGCGCCAGCAGCTTGACAGGCCCAAATGAAAAACTGTTTTTT.